This T cell receptor beta chain was found in a study of T cells in Graves' hyperthyroidism and ophthalmopathy. General study findings and limits: Ophthalmopathy and stable hyperthyroidism were told apart by a 13 V-J model.

The CDR3 runs to 14 residues. Germline trimming cut 6 bases from V and 1 base from J; bases unmatched to any gene: 3. Looked up from germline, CDR1 is SGHAT and CDR2 is FQNNGV. What was amplified from RNA transcripts were TCR beta CDR3 regions. HTBI primers were employed in a first-round RT-PCR of the TCR CDR3. TCRdb re-called the multiplex PCR reads with MiXCR, one entry per CDR3 protein. The sample lists roughly 700,000 distinct CDR3 sequences; about 18% were seen once. This clonotype occurred many times. Its target is not known. Material for sequencing was blood. This clonotype was sampled from a man aged 45-60 years with Graves' hyperthyroidism. The genes are TRBV11-2 and TRBJ2-3; TRBD2 aligns across 8 bases. CDR3 sequence reads: CASRLAERTDTQYF. CDR3 coding DNA: TGTGCCAGCAGACTAGCGGAGCGCACAGATACGCAGTATTTT.